This TCR beta chain originates from a study of CD8 T cells in Susac syndrome. RNA was extracted with the RNeasy kit, and a quantity of roughly 0.5 to 1 ug was reverse transcribed using random hexamers. The method of amplification for TCR beta CDR3 was immunoSEQ multiplex PCR, covering 54 Vbeta and 13 Jbeta. Each CDR3 protein gets one entry after TCRdb re-called the immunoSEQ multiplex PCR reads with MiXCR. The table lists some 140,000 distinct CDR3 sequences, over 90% of them singletons, with roughly 0.2% in the top ten. Study conclusions and caveats: Maximal CD8+ clonal expansion in Susac was observed within TEMRA cells and among active patients. The authors found about 17 Susac-specific public clones in total CD8+ repertoires and several in CD8+ TEMRA repertoires.

TEMRA cells were FACS-enriched, unlike CD8+ and CD4+ T cells, which were negatively isolated. Worth noting for this clonotype: No antigen is known for it.

This CDR3 is 16 amino acids long. Looked up from germline, CDR1 is SGHNT and CDR2 is YYREEE (reference sequence). Trimming took off 1 base at V and 4 bases at J, with 17 bases between the two ends. The chain joins TRBV5-4 to TRBJ2-5; D gene ambiguous. What was sequenced was CD8+ T cells from PBMCs. This TCR was recovered from a human donor with Susac syndrome. Written as DNA, the CDR3 is TGTGCCAGCAGCTTGTTTTCGGTTGGACCCCTAGAGACCCAGTACTTC. This sequence encodes CASSLFSVGPLETQYF.